This is a list of T cell receptor beta chains from one sample in a study of T-cell memory formation after mild COVID-19. TCRdb reanalysed the 5' RACE reads using MiXCR and keeps one entry per CDR3 protein. This sample has roughly 310,000 distinct CDR3 sequences, with roughly 15% found just once. What was sequenced was PBMCs or a T cell subset sorted from them (not recorded which). The receptor set was obtained from a young man who had mild COVID-19 (a few samples of this study predate the infection). Cell type and time point are not known. Each CDR3 is given with its conserved first and last residue. Each record gives: D gene, V gene, clone size, J gene, CDR3 DNA, CDR3 protein. A D gene is named only where the DNA matches it firmly. Size is omitted from some rows. Given values are once, few, many or a class for expanded clones.

TRBD2	TRBV6-6	many	TRBJ2-3	TGTGCCAGCAGAAAGACTAGCGGGGGGGCCGTAGATACGCAGTATTTT	CASRKTSGGAVDTQYF
TRBD2	TRBV7-9	many	TRBJ2-3	TGTGCCAGCAGTCTCCTCATTAGCGGGCAGAGCACAGATACGCAGTATTTT	CASSLLISGQSTDTQYF
.	TRBV5-1	many	TRBJ2-3	TGCGCCAGCAGTGTCCAGGGGAGGGATACGCAGTATTTT	CASSVQGRDTQYF
TRBD1	TRBV4-1	few	TRBJ2-3	TGCGCCAGCAGCCAAGCGGGACAGGGGACCTTTAGCACAGATACGCAGTATTTT	CASSQAGQGTFSTDTQYF
TRBD1	TRBV11-2	.	TRBJ1-1	TGTGCCAGTGGGGCGACAGGGGTTGCTTTCTTT	CASGATGVAFF
.	TRBV6-6	.	TRBJ1-1	TGTGCCAGCAGTTACCCCCCCGATTTGAACACTGAAGCTTTCTTT	CASSYPPDLNTEAFF
.	TRBV6-5	.	TRBJ1-5	TGTGCCAGCAGTTACTCGAGGGTTCAGCCCCAGCATTTT	CASSYSRVQPQHF
.	TRBV12-3/TRBV12-4	many	TRBJ1-4	TGTGCCAGCAGTTTAATACAGGGAGGAGAAAAACTGTTTTTT	CASSLIQGGEKLFF
.	TRBV7-2	few	TRBJ2-1	TGTGCCAGCAGCCGGGTCGTAGACTTCTACAATGAGCAGTTCTTC	CASSRVVDFYNEQFF
.	TRBV7-9	.	TRBJ2-3	TGTGCCGGGCGGACAGAAGGCACAGATACGCAGTATTTT	CAGRTEGTDTQYF
.	TRBV4-2	.	TRBJ1-2	TGTGCCAGCAGCCAAGGGGCAGGGAGTAGCTATGGCTACACCTTC	CASSQGAGSSYGYTF
TRBD1	TRBV5-1	few	TRBJ2-5	TGCGCCAGCAGCATACAGGGGGAAGAGACCCAGTACTTC	CASSIQGEETQYF
TRBD1	TRBV5-4	few	TRBJ1-2	TGTGCCAGCAGCCTGACAGGGCCCTATGGCTACACCTTC	CASSLTGPYGYTF
TRBD1	TRBV28	many	TRBJ1-2	TGTGCCAGCAGTGAGGGACAGAACTATGGCTACACCTTC	CASSEGQNYGYTF
.	TRBV6-2/TRBV6-3	few	TRBJ2-7	TGTGCCAGCAGTTACTCGAGGACGGGGAGCGCCTACGAGCAGTACTTC	CASSYSRTGSAYEQYF
.	TRBV7-9	few	TRBJ1-5	TGTGCCAGCAGCTTTACAGGAGACAATCAGCCCCAGCATTTT	CASSFTGDNQPQHF
TRBD1	TRBV24-1	few	TRBJ2-1	TGTGCCACCAGTGACTTTCGGGACAGGGTCGGAAATGAGCAGTTCTTC	CATSDFRDRVGNEQFF
.	TRBV24-1	few	TRBJ2-7	TGTGCCACCAGTGATTTGGGGGCAGGCCGGGAGCAGTACTTC	CATSDLGAGREQYF
.	TRBV4-3	.	TRBJ2-3	TGCGCCAGCAGCCAAGATAGCGGTTCCTACACAGATACGCAGTATTTT	CASSQDSGSYTDTQYF
.	TRBV6-2/TRBV6-3	.	TRBJ2-1	TGTGCCAGCACGGGGGCGGTGGCCCAAAACAATGAGCAGTTCTTC	CASTGAVAQNNEQFF
.	TRBV3-1	many	TRBJ1-2	TGTGCCAGCAGCCATTGGACAGTTCCCGGGTATGGCTACACCTTC	CASSHWTVPGYGYTF
.	TRBV10-3	.	TRBJ1-5	TGTGCCATCAGACCCGACGGCAGCAATCAGCCCCAGCATTTT	CAIRPDGSNQPQHF
.	TRBV6-5	.	TRBJ1-5	TGTGCCAGCAGTTACCTGGGAAGCGATCAGCCCCAGCATTTT	CASSYLGSDQPQHF
TRBD1	TRBV18	.	TRBJ1-5	TGTGCCAGCTCACCATTGCCAGGGGGTCATAACAATCAGCCCCAGCATTTT	CASSPLPGGHNNQPQHF
.	TRBV5-1	many	TRBJ2-2	TGTGCCAGCAGTTCAACGAACACCGGGGAGCTGTTTTTT	CASSSTNTGELFF
TRBD2	TRBV6-2/TRBV6-3	few	TRBJ2-1	TGTGCCAGCAGGGGGCTAGCGGTCCTTGCCAATGAGCAGTTCTTC	CASRGLAVLANEQFF
.	TRBV18	many	TRBJ2-1	TGTGCCAGCTCACCAGACGTTGATGAGCAGTTCTTC	CASSPDVDEQFF
TRBD1	TRBV6-5	few	TRBJ1-2	TGTGCCAGCAGTCGGGACAGGGTAGATGGCTACACCTTC	CASSRDRVDGYTF
.	TRBV6-2/TRBV6-3	.	TRBJ1-6	TGTGCCAGCACCCCCTCGGCAGGACCTAATTCACCCCTCCACTTT	CASTPSAGPNSPLHF